The clone carrying this TCR beta chain was detected many times. This specimen belongs to a study of human T cells and chemical hapten exposure. TCRdb used MiXCR to reprocess the RACE reads, holding one entry per CDR3 protein. The table has around 69,000 distinct CDR3 sequences, 9.8% seen once. Germline V lookup: CDR1 PRHDT, CDR2 FYEKMQ (reference sequence). The CDR3 contains 14 residues. The germline V and J ends were trimmed by 4 bases and 1 base, with 9 bases remaining between them. Time point specified: patch test 1, 2 weeks after DPC sensitization. Treatment denoted: therapeutic diphenylcyclopropenone sensitization with weekly scalp DPC.

The clonotype originates from a woman in her 40s with alopecia areata. Some clones in this sample may be carry-over from other donors' samples. The chain combines TRBV13 with TRBJ2-3; D unresolved. The material sequenced was whole blood, taken in connection with sensitization to the hapten diphenylcyclopropenone (DPC). The CDR3 bases are TGTGCCAGCAGCTCCTCCATGCGCACAGATACGCAGTATTTT. Residues: CASSSSMRTDTQYF. The full variable domain, completed using reference TRBV13 and TRBJ2-3, is AAGVIQSPRHLIKEKRETATLKCYPIPRHDTVYWYQQGPGQDPQFLISFYEKMQSDKGSIPDRFSAQQFSDYHSELNMSSLELGDSALYFCASSSSMRTDTQYFGPGTRLTVL.